This TCR beta chain originates from a study of CD8 T cells in Susac syndrome. Random hexamers were used to reverse transcribe the RNA input (0.5 to 1 ug). TCRdb passed the immunoSEQ multiplex PCR reads through MiXCR, listing each CDR3 protein once. The repertoire holds more than 150,000 distinct CDR3 sequences, with 95% to 97% as singletons. This CDR3 contains 13 residues. The germline V gene has CDR1 SQVTM and CDR2 ANQGSEA. Trimming took off 4 bases at V and 4 bases at J, with 11 bases between the two ends. J is TRBJ2-1 and V is TRBV29-1; D not certain. Sequencing was done on a sample of CD4+ T cells from PBMCs. This receptor was taken from a human donor with Susac syndrome. CDR3 bases: TGCAGCGTTGGGGGTAACCAGTACAATGAGCAGTTCTTC. Translating it yields CSVGGNQYNEQFF.